This T cell receptor beta chain is drawn from a study of beta chain features in type 1 diabetes. Trimming shortened V by 3 bases and J by 6 bases, and 9 bases separated the two germline ends. Germline V lookup: CDR1 SNHLY, CDR2 FYNNEI. The CDR3 is 13 amino acids. Expressed TCRB transcripts were sequenced because the isolated RNA had all been reverse transcribed beforehand. Generated by immunoSEQ multiplex PCR, the TCRdb table keeps only in-frame clones and is missing some. The table has 250,000 to 300,000 clones, around 22% seen once. Notes on this clone: Its antigen is unknown. The same CDR3 can be traced to other DNA sequences in this sample.

Findings and caveats of the study: TCRB CDR3s were moderately but significantly shorter in Type 1 diabetes patients in all four CD4+ subsets. More deletions and fewer insertions at VDJ junctions were seen in type 1 diabetes patients. Resolution of whether HLA type affects TCRB rearrangement was not achieved here.

The sequenced material came from naive CD4+ T cells from blood. This TCR came from a woman in her 30s with type 1 diabetes. This rearrangement joins TRBV2 to TRBJ1-5, with D tentatively TRBD1 (5 bases). The CDR3 loop reads CASSDRVGQPQHF. The CDR3 nucleotides are TGTGCCAGCAGTGACAGGGTGGGTCAGCCCCAGCATTTT.